Presented here are 10 T cell receptor beta chains from one specimen sequenced in a study of cytomegalovirus exposure and HLA in healthy donors. This PCR relied on a set of 60 Vbeta primers and 13 Jbeta primers. Only in-frame clones appear in the TCRdb table, and some are missing; sequencing was by immunoSEQ multiplex PCR. This sample has 120,000 or so clones, with roughly four fifths found just once. Input material: PBMCs. These receptors all stem from a man between 40 and 49 years old in good health and CMV-seronegative.

The genes are TRBV5-1 and TRBJ2-5, with D perhaps matching TRBD2 (6 bases). V was cut by 3 bases and J by 2 bases, with 11 bases left in between. This CDR3 contains 14 residues. CDR1 SGHRS and CDR2 YFSETQ come from the germline V gene. The CDR3 spells CASSWRDGQETQYF. The DNA of the CDR3 is TGCGCCAGCAGCTGGAGGGACGGACAAGAGACCCAGTACTTC.

The DNA of the CDR3 is TGTGCCAGCTCACCAGGGGAGAAGACTGAAGCTTTCTTT. Translating it yields CASSPGEKTEAFF. The rearrangement joins TRBV18 to TRBJ1-1, with no clear D. Germline CDR1 and CDR2: KGHSH and LQKENI. The CDR3 totals 13 residues. Trimming took off 2 bases at V and 5 bases at J, with 9 bases between the two ends.

The chain employs TRBV7-3 and TRBJ2-3, with 14 bases aligning to TRBD2. The CDR3 loop spans 15 amino acids. CDR1 is SGHTA and CDR2 is FQGTGA in the germline V gene. J gave up 9 bases and V 5 bases, and 7 bases lay outside the gene matches. The CDR3 DNA reads TGTGCCAGCAGCCTGACTAGCGGGAGGGCCAGGACGCAGTATTTT. Protein sequence: CASSLTSGRARTQYF.

In this sample, this clone turned up a few times. The chain employs TRBV19 and TRBJ2-7, with TRBD2 matching 11 bases. J gave up 4 bases and V 3 bases, and 5 bases lay outside the gene matches. Looked up from germline, CDR1 is LNHDA and CDR2 is SQIVND (reference sequence). The CDR3 totals 15 residues. CDR3 DNA sequence: TGTGCCAGTAGTATGGTCTCTAGCGGGAGGTACGAGCAGTACTTC. As protein: CASSMVSSGRYEQYF.

The chain recombines TRBV19 with TRBJ2-2, with 7 nucleotides matching TRBD2. This CDR3 has 17 amino acids. V dropped 5 bases and J dropped 3; count of bases not matched to a gene: 12. Germline values: CDR1 LNHDA, CDR2 SQIVND (reference sequence). The DNA for the CDR3 is TGTGCCAGTAGTCCCCCAGGGAGGGTGGGGGACACCGGGGAGCTGTTTTTT. Its protein product is CASSPPGRVGDTGELFF.

This rearrangement joins TRBV27 to TRBJ1-2; D might be TRBD1 (5 bases). The CDR3 length is 13 residues. V lost 2 bases and J 6 bases, leaving 10 bases between the germline ends. Per germline, CDR1 MNHEY and CDR2 SMNVEV (reference sequence). The CDR3, as DNA: TGTGCCAGCAGTTTAAAGAACAGGAATGGCTACACCTTC. This codes for CASSLKNRNGYTF.

This clone was found once. The chain links TRBV6-1 to TRBJ2-6; D is possibly TRBD2 (7 bases). The germline CDR1 and CDR2 sequences are MNHNS and SASEGT. V lost 1 base, J lost 13 bases, and 14 bases lay in between. This CDR3 region has 14 residues. Written as DNA, the CDR3 is TGTGCCAGCAGTGAAGGCGGGGGAACAGGGGTCCTGACTTTC. Translation gives CASSEGGGTGVLTF.

The gene calls are TRBV10-1 and TRBJ2-5; D is undetermined. TRBJ2-7 matches the DNA end more closely, so the J call is doubtful. Germline V lookup: CDR1 WNHNN, CDR2 SYGVQD (reference sequence). This CDR3 has 10 amino acids. CDR3: CASIMYEQYF. CDR3 in DNA: TGCGCCAGCATAATGTACGAGCAGTACTTC.

This chain uses TRBV6-6 with TRBJ1-1; 7 nucleotides line up with TRBD1. The CDR3 is made up of 13 amino acids. From germline, CDR1 is MNHNY and CDR2 SVGAGI (reference sequence). With V trimmed by 6 bases and J by 4 bases, 5 bases remained unmatched. DNA for the CDR3: TGTGCCAGCAGCCAGGGGGTGGGCACTGAAGCTTTCTTT. It codes for CASSQGVGTEAFF.

The chain carries TRBV11-2 and TRBJ2-5, with 7 bases lining up with TRBD1. The CDR3 contains 16 residues. Germline V CDR1 and CDR2: SGHAT, FQNNGV. Trimming at V came to 5 bases and at J to 0 bases, leaving 9 bases not matched to a gene. CDR3 sequence: CASSMWTGKNQETQYF. DNA for the CDR3: TGTGCCAGCAGCATGTGGACAGGCAAAAACCAAGAGACCCAGTACTTC.